This T cell receptor beta chain was captured in a study of cytomegalovirus exposure and HLA in healthy donors. Overall study context: Earlier results showed roughly 120 million unique TCR beta sequences derived from some 180 million T cells.

Concerning this clone itself: Its antigen remains unidentified.

Study-wide results and limits: Among TCR beta chains, those listed as cytomegalovirus-associated numbered roughly 150.

Germline CDR1 ENHRY, CDR2 SYGVKD. The CDR3 is 14 amino acids. V shed 2 bases and J shed 1 base, with 8 bases lying between them. PCR primers comprised 60 Vbeta and 13 Jbeta primers. Clones were sequenced by immunoSEQ multiplex PCR, and TCRdb holds only the in-frame ones, with some missing. This repertoire shows about 160,000 clones, about four fifths found once; its top ten account for 8.5%. V and J are TRBV10-3 and TRBJ1-1; D is perhaps TRBD1 (5 bases). The sequenced material came from PBMCs. This TCR derives from a male donor in good health and CMV-seropositive. The DNA for the CDR3 is TGTGCCATCAGTGAGACAGGTCAGAACACTGAAGCTTTCTTT. It is translated as CAISETGQNTEAFF.